Below, 6 T cell receptor delta chains from the same sample are listed, as sequenced in a study of γδ T cells in repeated Plasmodium falciparum infection (TCRdb year 2021). For bulk TCR repertoire analysis, Vgamma9/Vdelta2+ and Vdelta2-negative gammadelta T cell populations were isolated by flow sorting from peripheral blood mononuclear cells. The library was prepared using multiplex PCR. Data came from an Illumina MiSeq. TCRdb called clones afresh from the public reads with CATT; identical DNA rows were later merged. Recorded for this sample are some 100,000 delta-chain clones; 1.4% of them occurred a single time. More than 7% of the sample is taken by the ten largest. The source material was gamma-delta T cells from blood. The receptors stem from a pool of human donors (malaria-infected and uninfected, not separated).

At least ten counts were recorded for this clone. A read error likely explains this, since a far larger clone differs by one base. The sample contains more than one DNA sequence encoding this CDR3. The chain links TRDV2 to TRDJ1; 9 nucleotides align to TRDD3. Germline-derived CDR1 and CDR2 are GEAIGNYY and EKD. CDR3 size: 20 residues. After removal of 2 bases from V and 0 bases from J, the junction contained 18 bases not matched to a gene. For the CDR3, the DNA is TGTGCCTGTGACAGACTGCTGGGGGATTCACTAGACCGACACACCGATAAACTCATCTTT. Translating gives CACDRLLGDSLDRHTDKLIF.

The table lists this clone with many counts. The chain recombines TRDV2 with TRDJ1; D is undetermined. Germline CDR1 reads GEAIGNYY; CDR2 reads EKD. Trimming removed 0 bases from V and 0 bases from J, with 10 bases in between. The CDR3 extends over 15 amino acids. The CDR3 is CACDTVGPYTDKLIF. For the CDR3, the DNA is TGTGCCTGTGACACCGTAGGGCCGTACACCGATAAACTCATCTTT.

By proportion, this clone is medium-sized (0.01 to 0.1%). Other DNA sequences of this sample code for an identical CDR3. V and J are TRDV1 and TRDJ1, with 7 positions matching TRDD3. The CDR3 extends over 22 amino acids. Germline CDR1 TSWWSYY, CDR2 QGS. V trimming: 1 base; J trimming: 3 bases; junction bases outside the gene matches: 26. The CDR3 region has the DNA TGTGCTCTTGGGGAACAAAGTCGATGGTCGGGTTCATACTGGGGATTACCCGATAAACTCATCTTT. It codes for CALGEQSRWSGSYWGLPDKLIF.

This clone turned up a few times. It is likely a read error: a sequence one base away is far more abundant. Other DNA sequences within the sample encode an identical CDR3. As DNA, the CDR3 is TGCGCCTGTGACTGGGGGATACGCCACACCGATAAACTCATCTTT. Its translation is CACDWGIRHTDKLIF. The chain combines TRDV2 with TRDJ1; 13 nucleotides align to TRDD3. No J gene was available from TCRdb, and it was assigned here by a germline match of the DNA. The CDR3 covers 15 residues. Germline V gives CDR1 GEAIGNYY, CDR2 EKD.

This clone has ten or more counts. V usage is TRDV1 and J usage is TRDJ1, with D perhaps matching TRDD2 (6 bases). CDR1 and CDR2 (germline): TSWWSYY, QGS. This CDR3 comprises 20 residues. V gave up 5 bases and J gave up 0 bases, with 28 bases separating them. CDR3 nucleotide sequence: TGTGCTCTTGGGAACTCTCGGGGCTTCCTGGAATGCCCGTACACCGATAAACTCATCTTT. The encoded protein is CALGNSRGFLECPYTDKLIF.

Regarding this clone: This likely reflects a read error, since a far larger clone is one base away. The same CDR3 arises from other DNA sequences in this sample as well. The J gene is TRDJ1, the V gene TRDV2; 8 nucleotides match TRDD3. Here the J gene came from matching the DNA to germline, since TCRdb omits it. The CDR3 is 15 amino acids. Germline V gene sequence: CDR1 GEAIGNYY, CDR2 EKD. The CDR3 bases are TGCGCCTGTGACATCCTGGGGGAGGAAGCCGATAAACTCATCTTT. This translates into CACDILGEEADKLIF.